Here is one TCR beta chain with its context. Its antigen is not known. These data are taken from a study of T cell responses to AZD1222 COVID-19 vaccine. Study outcomes and limitations: It was only 6 or 7 AZD1222 recipients who were seropositive at baseline. A mostly white British donor set with more females was recruited, and clonal diversity was possibly underestimated.

Using immunoSEQ multiplex PCR, the repertoire was profiled, and TCRdb retains in-frame clones only, with some absent. The sample records some 97,000 clones, about 89% being singletons. The CDR3 is 14 amino acids. The germline gives CDR1 SGHRS, CDR2 YFSETQ. V lost 0 bases, J lost 4 bases, and 7 bases lay in between. The chain links TRBV5-1 to TRBJ2-2, with unresolved D. Specimen: peripheral blood, collected on day 0 of MenACWY control vaccination. This TCR came from an adult in good health. CDR3 sequence: CASSLDSATGELFF. CDR3 DNA sequence: TGCGCCAGCAGCTTGGATTCAGCCACCGGGGAGCTGTTTTTT.